This T cell receptor beta chain is drawn from a study of beta chain features in type 1 diabetes. For the study at large: Healthy donors, compared against patients, showed similar age, gender and cell yields. General study results and limits: Type 1 diabetes patients had TCRB CDR3s that were shorter (moderately but significantly so) in all four CD4+ subsets.

TCRB transcripts that were expressed got sequenced, as all of the isolated RNA had been reverse transcribed. Data came from immunoSEQ multiplex PCR; TCRdb stores just in-frame clones and leaves some out. The sample shows around 260,000 clones, around 25% of them seen only once. This CDR3 spans 13 amino acids. J lost 6 bases, V lost 8 bases, and 6 bases had no gene match. Germline V gene lookup returns CDR1 SNHLY and CDR2 FYNNEI. The authors obtained over 98% purity in all sorted populations. About this clone itself: Its antigen remains unknown.

This TCR was sampled from a woman aged 25 to 39 with type 1 diabetes. The chain joins TRBV2 to TRBJ2-4, with 8 bases fitting TRBD1. The specimen was naive CD4+ T cells from blood. In DNA, the CDR3 is TGTGCCAGCGCCGGGACAGGCCTAAACATTCAGTACTTC. Translating gives CASAGTGLNIQYF.